These 20 T cell receptor beta chains were all obtained from the same sample, sequenced in a study of OX40 agonist ivuxolimab in advanced cancers. Assay used: immunoSEQ multiplex PCR; TCRdb lists only in-frame clones, some missing. The sample contains tens of thousands of clones, 70% to 90% of which appear only once. Specimen: CD4+ or CD8+ T cells sorted from blood, collected in a trial of the OX40 agonist ivuxolimab. The source of these receptors is an adult with an advanced solid tumor such as melanoma, head and neck, liver or kidney cancer.

The rearrangement joins TRBV6-5 to TRBJ2-1; 9 nucleotides match TRBD2. V lost 4 bases, J lost 7 bases, and 5 bases stayed unmatched. This CDR3 has 14 residues. The V gene's germline CDR1 is MNHEY and CDR2 SVGAGI. The CDR3 region has the DNA TGTGCCAGCAGTTGGGTAGCGGGAGTAAATGAGCAGTTCTTC. Encoded protein: CASSWVAGVNEQFF.

A single count supports this clone. CDR3 sequence: CASSLTLVAYNEQFF. The CDR3 DNA sequence: TGTGCCAGCAGTTTAACCCTTGTCGCCTACAATGAGCAGTTCTTC. The genes are TRBV28 and TRBJ2-1; D is undetermined. The germline V gene has CDR1 MDHEN and CDR2 SYDVKM. The germline V and J ends were trimmed by 2 bases and 2 bases, with 10 bases remaining between them. The length of the CDR3 is 15 residues.

The V gene is TRBV19, the J gene TRBJ2-7, with TRBD1 matching over 7 bases. This CDR3 region has 18 residues. CDR1 and CDR2 from the germline V gene are LNHDA and SQIVND (reference sequence). Trimming cost V 6 bases and J 1 base; bases outside gene matches: 18. CDR3 sequence: CASSKRILDRANSYEQYF. CDR3 coding DNA: TGTGCCAGTAGCAAACGAATCCTAGACAGGGCGAATTCCTACGAGCAGTACTTC.

The chain combines TRBV19 with TRBJ1-2; tentative D call: TRBD1 (5 bases). There are 14 residues in the CDR3. Germline V gene lookup returns CDR1 LNHDA and CDR2 SQIVND (reference sequence). Trimming pared 3 bases from V and 8 bases from J, leaving 16 bases between. The CDR3, as DNA: TGTGCCAGTAGTATCTTTGGGACCCTTCGGGGCTACACCTTC. It translates to CASSIFGTLRGYTF.

The V and J genes are TRBV7-9 and TRBJ1-1, with D possibly TRBD1 on 5 matching bases. Germline V lookup: CDR1 SEHNR, CDR2 FQNEAQ (reference sequence). This CDR3 is 15 amino acids long. The V and J ends lost 5 bases and 2 bases respectively, with 15 bases between them. The CDR3 DNA is TGTGCCAGCAGCACAGCCCAGGGCATCAACACTGAAGCTTTCTTT. Its protein product is CASSTAQGINTEAFF.

This clone was detected a few times. This sequence joins TRBV19 and TRBJ1-4, with a tentative D call TRBD1 (5 bases). The CDR3 length is 14 residues. V lost 5 bases, J lost 4 bases, and 11 bases lay in between. Germline CDR1 LNHDA, CDR2 SQIVND (reference sequence). The CDR3 region is CASSPFQGNEKLFF. In DNA form, the CDR3 reads TGTGCCAGTAGTCCTTTCCAGGGTAATGAAAAACTGTTTTTT.

This chain connects TRBV15 to TRBJ1-4; TRBD1 aligns across 9 bases. The V segment lost 10 bases and the J segment 8 bases; nucleotides outside the gene matches: 11. The germline V gene encodes CDR1 LNHNV and CDR2 YYDKDF (reference sequence). This CDR3 region has 14 residues. The CDR3 bases are TGTGCCATCCGGGACAGGGAACGGGACGAAAAACTGTTTTTT. This gives the protein CAIRDRERDEKLFF.

CDR3 in amino acids: CASSFKGLPPFDTQYF. The DNA for the CDR3 is TGTGCCAGCAGTTTCAAGGGACTCCCCCCCTTTGATACGCAGTATTTT. This chain connects TRBV28 to TRBJ2-3; tentatively, D is TRBD2 (6 bases). Deletions cut 3 bases from V and 6 bases from J, with 19 bases between. Germline CDR1 MDHEN, CDR2 SYDVKM. CDR3 size: 16 residues.

This chain connects TRBV6-1 to TRBJ2-7; D perhaps matches TRBD2 (5 bases). The V and J ends lost 2 bases and 4 bases respectively, with 15 bases between them. Looked up from germline, CDR1 is MNHNS and CDR2 is SASEGT. The CDR3 extends over 15 amino acids. The CDR3 sequence: CASSEFTGVFYEQYF. The CDR3 DNA reads as TGTGCCAGCAGTGAATTCACCGGGGTTTTTTACGAGCAGTACTTC.

CDR3 nucleotides: TGTGCCAGCAGCCCAGGGTACAATGAGCAGTTCTTC. Translating it yields CASSPGYNEQFF. The rearrangement uses TRBV11-2 and TRBJ2-1; D perhaps matches TRBD1 (5 bases). CDR1 is SGHAT, CDR2 FQNNGV, per germline. The CDR3 has 12 amino acids. V dropped 5 bases and J dropped 4 bases, with 6 bases sitting between them.

The J gene is TRBJ2-7, the V gene TRBV5-1; D may be TRBD1 (6 bases). V was cut by 0 bases and J by 6 bases, with 10 bases left in between. Germline V gene data show CDR1 as SGHRS and CDR2 as YFSETQ. The CDR3 runs to 13 residues. CDR3 sequence reads: CASSLEWGPEQYF. The DNA of the CDR3 is TGCGCCAGCAGCTTGGAGTGGGGGCCCGAGCAGTACTTC.

V gene TRBV9 combines with J gene TRBJ2-7; the match to TRBD2 covers 7 bases. This CDR3 region has 15 residues. V shed 0 bases and J 2 bases; nucleotides not matched to a gene: 5. Germline values: CDR1 SGDLS, CDR2 YYNGEE. The CDR3 bases are TGTGCCAGCAGCGTAGGGGGAGGGGCTGCCTACGAGCAGTACTTC. Translation gives CASSVGGGAAYEQYF.

This sequence joins TRBV29-1 and TRBJ1-1; D is undetermined. The CDR3 totals 14 residues. In germline, CDR1 is SQVTM, CDR2 ANQGSEA. V lost 2 bases, J lost 3 bases, and 13 bases lay in between. In DNA form, the CDR3 reads TGCAGCGTTGAAATTCCCCAAAGGGACACTGAAGCTTTCTTT. Protein product: CSVEIPQRDTEAFF.

The chain joins TRBV5-1 to TRBJ2-4; 11 nucleotides agree with TRBD2. Trimming at V came to 3 bases and at J to 7 bases, leaving 15 bases not matched to a gene. The CDR3 runs 18 residues. The germline V gene has CDR1 SGHRS and CDR2 YFSETQ. CDR3 nucleotides: TGCGCCAGCAGCTCACATTGGGGACTAGCGGACCCGGGGAACATTCAGTACTTC. The encoded protein is CASSSHWGLADPGNIQYF.

This chain uses TRBV9 with TRBJ1-2; D is possibly TRBD1 (5 bases). The CDR3 loop spans 15 amino acids. Germline V CDR1 and CDR2: SGDLS, YYNGEE. The germline V and J ends were trimmed by 3 bases and 4 bases, with 16 bases remaining between them. This CDR3 reads CASSEGLPGGYGYTF. The CDR3, as DNA: TGTGCCAGCAGCGAGGGACTCCCCGGGGGCTATGGCTACACCTTC.

The V and J genes are TRBV9 and TRBJ1-4, with D maybe TRBD1 (5 bases). Germline V gene lookup returns CDR1 SGDLS and CDR2 YYNGEE. This CDR3 has 15 residues. The V gene lost 0 bases and the J gene lost 5 bases, with 11 bases spanning the gap. This CDR3 is CASSVEAGPNEKLFF. The DNA of the CDR3 is TGTGCCAGCAGCGTAGAGGCAGGGCCGAATGAAAAACTGTTTTTT.

This clone was seen a single time. This rearrangement joins TRBV12-5 to TRBJ2-7; D gene uncertain. This CDR3 contains 11 residues. Trimming stripped 1 base from V and 9 bases from J, with 7 bases between. Germline-derived CDR1 and CDR2 are LGHNT and FRNRAP. CDR3 in DNA: TGTGCTAGTGGTTTGGGGCCTAGGCAGTACTTC. This sequence encodes CASGLGPRQYF. Full variable domain (missing parts from reference TRBV12-5 and TRBJ2-7): DARVTQTPRHKVTEMGQEVTMRCQPILGHNTVFWYRQTMMQGLELLAYFRNRAPLDDSGMPKDRFSAEMPDATLATLKIQPSEPRDSAVYFCASGLGPRQYFGPGTRLTVT.

The CDR3 DNA reads as TGTGCCAGCAGCCAGGCGGGACTAGCGGCCTACGAGCAGTACTTC. Translated, it gives CASSQAGLAAYEQYF. The V call is TRBV4-2, the J call TRBJ2-7, with 11 nucleotides matching TRBD2. The CDR3 has 15 amino acids. The germline gives CDR1 LGHNA, CDR2 YNFKEQ. The V gene end was trimmed by 3 bases and the J gene end by 2 bases; junction bases not matched to a gene: 3.

The rearrangement joins TRBV6-5 to TRBJ2-1; possibly TRBD1 for D (6 bases). In germline, CDR1 is MNHEY, CDR2 SVGAGI. The V end was cut by 7 bases, the J end by 8 bases, with 18 bases between. This CDR3 contains 14 residues. CDR3 nucleotides: TGTGCCAGCACCCCCTTCCCAGGGGCCGATGAGCAGTTCTTC. Translating it yields CASTPFPGADEQFF.

V and J are TRBV2 and TRBJ2-1, with 8 bases that match TRBD2. J lost 9 bases, V lost 5 bases, and 15 bases had no gene match. The CDR3 is 16 residues long. Germline-derived CDR1 and CDR2 are SNHLY and FYNNEI. CDR3 amino acids: CASSREGVAGYSEQFF. CDR3 nucleotide sequence: TGTGCCAGCAGTCGTGAGGGGGTAGCGGGATATAGTGAGCAGTTCTTC.